Given below is one T cell receptor (beta chain) in context. Authors' data handling: For nucleated cells, counts were estimated from reference gene primer amplification. TCRdb's table, derived via immunoSEQ multiplex PCR, lists solely in-frame clones and lacks some. Clonal size and the V and J genes are those of that table, whereas D and trimming came from the DNA. The sample yields several thousand clones, around four fifths seen once. This CDR3 contains 15 residues. Trimming pared 6 bases from V and 3 bases from J, leaving 18 bases between. Germline CDR1 and CDR2: SNHLY and FYNNEI. This specimen belongs to a study of blood T cell repertoires in COVID-19. At the level of the study: Both acute and convalescent COVID-19 samples were obtained from the United States, Italy and Spain. PBMCs, B-cell-depleted T cells, or T cells were the source of the cDNA or gDNA that made up the material.

Sample: peripheral blood. The V gene is TRBV2, the J gene TRBJ2-7; D is possibly TRBD2 (6 bases). The TCR was taken from a human donor in a cohort sampled during active COVID-19. The CDR3 nucleotides read TGTGCCAGCAGGCGGGATGGAGGGGCTCTCTACGAGCAGTACTTC. Amino acid sequence: CASRRDGGALYEQYF.